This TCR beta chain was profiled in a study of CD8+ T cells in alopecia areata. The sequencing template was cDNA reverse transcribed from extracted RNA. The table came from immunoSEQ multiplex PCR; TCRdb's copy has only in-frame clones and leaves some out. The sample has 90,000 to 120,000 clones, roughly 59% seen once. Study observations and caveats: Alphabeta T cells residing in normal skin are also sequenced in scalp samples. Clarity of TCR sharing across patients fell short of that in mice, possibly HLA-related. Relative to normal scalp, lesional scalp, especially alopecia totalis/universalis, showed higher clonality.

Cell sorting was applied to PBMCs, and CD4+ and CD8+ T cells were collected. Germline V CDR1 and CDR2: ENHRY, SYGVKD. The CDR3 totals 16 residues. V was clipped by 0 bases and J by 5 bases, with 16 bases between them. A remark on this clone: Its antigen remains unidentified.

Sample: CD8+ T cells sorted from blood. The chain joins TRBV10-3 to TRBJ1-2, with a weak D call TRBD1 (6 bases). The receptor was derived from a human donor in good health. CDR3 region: CAISESVQGLPYGYTF. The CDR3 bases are TGTGCCATCAGTGAGTCGGTACAGGGACTCCCATATGGCTACACCTTC.